The entry that follows covers one T cell receptor (beta chain) sequence. With random hexamers, reverse transcription was performed on about 0.45 to 1 ug of RNA. A multiplex approach, immunoSEQ multiplex PCR, amplified TCR beta CDR3 across 54 Vbeta and 13 Jbeta. TCRdb fed the immunoSEQ multiplex PCR reads into MiXCR, producing one record per CDR3 protein. This table holds 250,000 to 300,000 distinct CDR3 sequences, about 89% found once. The data are from a study of CD8 T cells in Susac syndrome. The V end was cut by 3 bases, the J end by 7 bases, with 11 bases between. From germline, CDR1 is SGHTA and CDR2 FQGNSA. The CDR3 covers 13 residues. The multiple sclerosis controls comprised treatment-naive patients whose relapsing-remitting disease was stable or active. TEMRA cells were enriched by FACS, and CD4+ and CD8+ T cells were negatively isolated.

The chain employs TRBV7-2 and TRBJ2-3; D perhaps matches TRBD2 (5 bases). The sample taken for sequencing was CD8+ T cells from PBMCs. The source of this sequence is a human donor with multiple sclerosis. The CDR3 loop reads CASSFADGNTQYF. The CDR3, as DNA: TGTGCCAGCAGCTTCGCCGACGGGAATACGCAGTATTTT.